This T cell receptor (beta chain) was captured in a study of blood T cells in healthy people across ages. Whole-study context: Template switching caught about one barcoded beta molecule for each two T cells.

As concerns this clonotype: Its antigen remains unidentified.

There are 17 residues in the CDR3. Unmatched junction bases numbered 16, after V lost 6 bases and J lost 4 bases. Germline assignment: CDR1 MNHEY and CDR2 SMNVEV (reference sequence). Regarding the study as a whole: Unsorted PBMCs blocked a conclusive comparison of naive and antigen-experienced cells.

A second PCR of 7 to 11 cycles used a sample-barcoded 5' primer and a J-beta primer mix. TCRdb analysed the 5' RACE reads with MiXCR anew, one entry per CDR3 protein. The sample consists of 800,000 or so distinct CDR3 sequences, 20% to 25% of them appearing once. These data are also associated with another study on T cells of mothers and their children. That report notes: The sample comes from eight or nine healthy Caucasian donors: mothers and children. The yield was over 9 million TCR beta CDR3 reads from each mother and approximately 3 million from each child.

This sequence joins TRBV27 and TRBJ1-2; TRBD1 matches 8 bases. The material sequenced was blood. The clonotype was recovered from a boy aged 5 to 17 in good health. Written as DNA, the CDR3 is TGTGCCAGCAGCTTTGCCCTTCAGGGGGCTCTAAGCTATGGCTACACCTTC. Translating it yields CASSFALQGALSYGYTF.